The source of this T cell receptor beta chain is a study of blood T cell repertoires in COVID-19. Study overall: Spain, Italy and the United States supplied samples that represented acute and convalescent COVID-19.

Measured with immunoSEQ multiplex PCR; TCRdb has only the in-frame clones, and not every one. The sample carries about 210,000 clones, 81% recorded once. The cohort comprised adults aged about 18 to 100 years residing in around 25 US areas. The CDR3 has 16 residues. Trimming removed 2 bases from V and 3 bases from J; junction bases left unmatched: 6. Germline V lookup: CDR1 KGHDR, CDR2 SFDVKD. The receptor was derived from a woman aged 50 to 60 with acute COVID-19. The chain combines TRBV24-1 with TRBJ1-5; 7 bases are a match to TRBD1. What was sequenced was PBMCs or T cells enriched from blood (not recorded which). CDR3 in amino acids: CATSDSRQGSNQPQHF. The DNA for the CDR3 is TGTGCCACCAGTGATTCTCGACAGGGTTCCAATCAGCCCCAGCATTTT.